A single sample is the source of the 23 T cell receptor beta chains below, sequenced in a study of blood T cell repertoires in COVID-19. Data came from immunoSEQ multiplex PCR; TCRdb stores just in-frame clones and leaves some out. Counted here are some 65,000 clones, 70% to 90% occurring once; the ten biggest clones make up roughly 18%. The source material was peripheral blood. The receptor set was obtained from a woman of 80 years or more with active COVID-19.

This clone was found once. J is TRBJ1-2 and V is TRBV7-9; D gene ambiguous. Germline loops: CDR1 SEHNR, CDR2 FQNEAQ (reference sequence). V was pared by 3 bases and J by 4 bases, with 6 bases between. The CDR3 has 12 residues. CDR3 DNA sequence: TGTGCCAGCAGCTTCGGGAGCTATGGCTACACCTTC. It translates to CASSFGSYGYTF.

V usage is TRBV5-4 and J usage is TRBJ2-5; 11 positions match TRBD1. The CDR3 is 16 amino acids. J gave up 4 bases and V 4 bases, and 9 bases lay outside the gene matches. The germline gives CDR1 SGHNT, CDR2 YYREEE (reference sequence). CDR3 DNA: TGTGCCAGCAGCCAAGGCTCCGGGACAGGGGGAGAGACCCAGTACTTC. Residues: CASSQGSGTGGETQYF.

The chain joins TRBV28 to TRBJ1-1; 10 nucleotides match TRBD1. J gave up 3 bases and V 3 bases, and 4 bases lay outside the gene matches. Germline lookup yields CDR1 MDHEN and CDR2 SYDVKM. The CDR3 consists of 15 residues. CDR3 DNA: TGTGCCAGCAGTTTGACAGGGGGCCTGGACACTGAAGCTTTCTTT. It specifies CASSLTGGLDTEAFF.

This chain connects TRBV19 to TRBJ1-5; D unresolved. The CDR3 runs to 13 residues. V shed 5 bases and J shed 6 bases, with 11 bases lying between them. In germline, CDR1 is LNHDA, CDR2 SQIVND (reference sequence). The CDR3 loop is CASSVNSGQPQHF. The CDR3 nucleotides read TGTGCCAGTAGTGTTAACAGTGGTCAGCCCCAGCATTTT.

The chain carries TRBV5-6 and TRBJ2-3; D gene unclear. V was shortened by 2 bases and J by 3 bases, with 7 bases between the two germline ends. Looked up from germline, CDR1 is SGHDT and CDR2 is YYEEEE. There are 13 residues in the CDR3. The CDR3 spells CASSFQVTDTQYF. In DNA form, the CDR3 reads TGTGCCAGCAGCTTTCAGGTAACAGATACGCAGTATTTT.

The chain uses TRBV5-4 and TRBJ1-1; 9 nucleotides align to TRBD1. The CDR3 spans 15 residues. Germline CDR1 is SGHNT and CDR2 is YYREEE (reference sequence). The V gene end was trimmed by 4 bases and the J gene end by 4 bases; junction bases not matched to a gene: 8. For the CDR3, the DNA is TGTGCCAGCAGCACCCCGGGACAGGGACTCACTGAAGCTTTCTTT. Translation gives CASSTPGQGLTEAFF. Filled out from reference TRBV5-4 and TRBJ1-1, the complete variable domain reads ETGVTQSPTHLIKTRGQQVTLRCSSQSGHNTVSWYQQALGQGPQFIFQYYREEENGRGNFPPRFSGLQFPNYSSELNVNALELDDSALYLCASSTPGQGLTEAFFGQGTRLTVV.

Remarks on this clone: The junction shows a germline mismatch at one end, possibly a read error. This chain connects TRBV20-1 to TRBJ2-5; no firm D call. The CDR3 is 14 residues long. CDR1 DFQATT and CDR2 SNEGSKA come from the germline V gene (reference sequence). The CDR3 protein is CSASTPVTGEPQYF. As DNA, the CDR3 is TGCAGTGCTAGTACGCCCGTGACTGGAGAGCCCCAGTACTTC.

In regard to this clone: Germline and junction disagree at one end, which may indicate a read error. The chain couples TRBV7-2 to TRBJ1-6; no clear D. Germline-derived CDR1 and CDR2 are SGHTA and FQGNSA. CDR3 length equals 15 residues. CDR3: CASSLSTAYNSPLHF. As DNA, the CDR3 is TGTGCCAGCAGCTTAAGCACAGCCTACAATTCACCCCTCCACTTT. The full variable domain, completed using reference TRBV7-2 and TRBJ1-6, is GAGVSQSPSNKVTEKGKDVELRCDPISGHTALYWYRQSLGQGLEFLIYFQGNSAPDKSGLPSDRFSAERTGGSVSTLTIQRTQQEDSAVYLCASSLSTAYNSPLHFGNGTRLTVT.

The gene calls are TRBV11-2 and TRBJ2-7; tentatively, D is TRBD2 (6 bases). V dropped 5 bases and J dropped 9 bases, with 11 bases sitting between them. This CDR3 comprises 11 residues. Germline V gene data show CDR1 as SGHAT and CDR2 as FQNNGV. The CDR3 loop reads CASSLGGWQYF. The CDR3 DNA sequence: TGTGCCAGCAGCCTTGGAGGGTGGCAGTACTTC.

The chain joins TRBV11-2 to TRBJ1-1; D remains unclear. The germline V gene has CDR1 SGHAT and CDR2 FQNNGV. Trimming removed 4 bases at V and 1 base at J, with 13 bases between. The CDR3 is made up of 15 amino acids. CDR3 nucleotides: TGTGCCAGCAGCTCGCCCATACGGGGGAACACTGAAGCTTTCTTT. Amino acids: CASSSPIRGNTEAFF. Combining the CDR3 with reference TRBV11-2 and TRBJ1-1 gives the whole variable domain EAGVAQSPRYKIIEKRQSVAFWCNPISGHATLYWYQQILGQGPKLLIQFQNNGVVDDSQLPKDRFSAERLKGVDSTLKIQPAKLEDSAVYLCASSSPIRGNTEAFFGQGTRLTVV.

The V and J genes are TRBV4-3 and TRBJ1-2; no firm D call. Trimming removed 0 bases from V and 12 bases from J, with 14 bases in between. Germline lookup yields CDR1 LGHNA and CDR2 YSLEER. The CDR3 has 13 residues. In DNA form, the CDR3 reads TGCGCCAGCAGCCAAGATCCCCCGGGGATTCACACCTTC. Its protein product is CASSQDPPGIHTF.

The V and J genes are TRBV20-1 and TRBJ2-7; no reliable D call. Trimming stripped 3 bases from V and 6 bases from J, with 15 bases between. Germline V gene data show CDR1 as DFQATT and CDR2 as SNEGSKA (reference sequence). The CDR3 consists of 13 residues. CDR3 nucleotides: TGCAGTGCTAGTGGCGTCACAACGGGCGAGCAGTACTTC. Residues: CSASGVTTGEQYF.

CDR3 amino acids: CATSGLLAGGPSYNEQFF. CDR3 DNA: TGTGCCACCAGTGGCCTGCTAGCGGGGGGACCCTCCTACAATGAGCAGTTCTTC. The rearrangement uses TRBV24-1 and TRBJ2-1; 11 bases line up with TRBD2. The germline V gene has CDR1 KGHDR and CDR2 SFDVKD. There are 18 residues in the CDR3. Trimming cost V 5 bases and J 0 bases; bases outside gene matches: 8.

The V call is TRBV5-1, the J call TRBJ2-3, with 7 bases fitting TRBD2. Trimming took 1 base from V and 7 from J; bases not matched to a gene: 12. The V gene's germline CDR1 is SGHRS and CDR2 YFSETQ. The CDR3 has 16 residues. CDR3 in DNA: TGCGCCAGCAGCTTGATCAGCGGGGCGCAGGTAAATACGCAGTATTTT. This sequence encodes CASSLISGAQVNTQYF.

The rearrangement links TRBV7-9 to TRBJ2-1; 10 positions match TRBD2. Trimming removed 5 bases from V and 3 bases from J; junction bases left unmatched: 7. Germline-derived CDR1 and CDR2 are SEHNR and FQNEAQ (reference sequence). The CDR3 sequence is 16 residues long. Written as DNA, the CDR3 is TGTGCCAGCAGCCCCTTAGCGGGGGGACTCTACAATGAGCAGTTCTTC. This gives the protein CASSPLAGGLYNEQFF. The whole variable domain, filled in from reference TRBV7-9 and TRBJ2-1, reads DTGVSQNPRHKITKRGQNVTFRCDPISEHNRLYWYRQTLGQGPEFLTYFQNEAQLEKSRLLSDRFSAERPKGSFSTLEIQRTEQGDSAMYLCASSPLAGGLYNEQFFGPGTRLTVL.

This sequence joins TRBV7-8 and TRBJ1-2; D is uncertain. In germline, CDR1 is SGHVS, CDR2 FQNEAQ. The CDR3 has 15 residues. V was trimmed by 1 base and J by 2 bases, leaving 11 bases between them. The CDR3 sequence is CASSLGFDGNYGYTF. The CDR3 DNA is TGTGCCAGCAGCTTAGGGTTCGACGGGAACTATGGCTACACCTTC.

The chain has TRBV7-3 and TRBJ1-1; TRBD1 aligns across 7 bases. V trimming: 4 bases; J trimming: 5 bases; junction bases outside the gene matches: 4. CDR1 is SGHTA, CDR2 FQGTGA, per germline. The CDR3 is 13 residues long. The CDR3 protein is CASSSDRATEAFF. As DNA, the CDR3 is TGTGCCAGCAGCTCCGACAGGGCGACTGAAGCTTTCTTT. The whole variable domain, filled in from reference TRBV7-3 and TRBJ1-1, reads GAGVSQTPSNKVTEKGKYVELRCDPISGHTALYWYRQSLGQGPEFLIYFQGTGAADDSGLPNDRFFAVRPEGSVSTLKIQRTERGDSAVYLCASSSDRATEAFFGQGTRLTVV.

This chain links TRBV6-6 with TRBJ2-7; 10 bases align to TRBD2. Trimming removed 5 bases from V and 2 bases from J; junction bases left unmatched: 6. The CDR3 contains 15 residues. Germline CDR1 and CDR2: MNHNY and SVGAGI (reference sequence). Here the CDR3 reads CASSPGLAKAYEQYF. CDR3 coding DNA: TGTGCCAGCAGTCCGGGACTAGCGAAGGCCTACGAGCAGTACTTC.

This chain uses TRBV5-4 with TRBJ2-3; 12 bases match TRBD2. In germline, CDR1 is SGHNT, CDR2 YYREEE (reference sequence). V was clipped by 1 base and J by 4 bases; unmatched bases: 7. The CDR3 sequence is 17 residues long. CDR3 sequence: CASSLKASGGAADTQYF. The CDR3 nucleotides are TGTGCCAGCAGCTTGAAGGCTAGCGGGGGGGCGGCAGATACGCAGTATTTT.

The genes are TRBV2 and TRBJ2-2; no firm D call. The CDR3 runs 12 residues. Trimming left V 4 bases short and J 8 bases short, with 8 bases between. Germline V gene data show CDR1 as SNHLY and CDR2 as FYNNEI. CDR3 protein: CASSVAEGELFF. The CDR3 DNA follows: TGTGCCAGCAGTGTGGCAGAAGGGGAGCTGTTTTTT.

This chain links TRBV27 with TRBJ1-4; the D is unclear. This CDR3 is built from 13 residues. V dropped 5 bases and J dropped 3 bases, with 7 bases sitting between them. CDR1 and CDR2 from the germline V gene are MNHEY and SMNVEV (reference sequence). The CDR3 loop is CASSRVANEKLFF. The CDR3, as DNA: TGTGCCAGCAGTAGAGTGGCTAATGAAAAACTGTTTTTT.

The gene calls are TRBV5-1 and TRBJ2-1; D possibly corresponds to TRBD2 (6 bases). Germline lookup yields CDR1 SGHRS and CDR2 YFSETQ. The V end was cut by 5 bases, the J end by 6 bases, with 21 bases between. The CDR3 has 16 amino acids. This CDR3 is CASSFPGRFTPNEQFF. The CDR3 region has the DNA TGCGCCAGCAGTTTCCCCGGGAGATTCACTCCCAATGAGCAGTTCTTC.

The chain carries TRBV28 and TRBJ1-2, with 9 nucleotides matching TRBD1. Germline V CDR1 and CDR2: MDHEN, SYDVKM. With V trimmed by 6 bases and J by 0 bases, 8 bases remained unmatched. This CDR3 region has 16 residues. DNA for the CDR3: TGTGCCAGCAGCGGAGCCGGGACAGGGACTAACTATGGCTACACCTTC. This sequence encodes CASSGAGTGTNYGYTF.